Below are 24 T cell receptor beta chains sequenced from a single sample in a study of T cell clones after liver transplantation. The table came from immunoSEQ multiplex PCR; TCRdb's copy has only in-frame clones and leaves some out. This table has under 130,000 clones, 84% appearing once. The input for sequencing was CD4+ T cells from blood, taken around 49 months after liver transplant. The origin of the receptors is a human patient who received a liver transplant. Some T cells may originate from the graft donor.

This sequence joins TRBV7-9 and TRBJ2-3; D not certain. The germline V gene has CDR1 SEHNR and CDR2 FQNEAQ (reference sequence). Trimming cost V 1 base and J 2 bases, with 10 bases left between them. CDR3 length equals 15 residues. CDR3 DNA sequence: TGTGCCAGCAGCTTAGGAGAGTCCCACACAGATACGCAGTATTTT. Translated, it gives CASSLGESHTDTQYF.

The chain uses TRBV5-1 and TRBJ2-7, with 10 bases aligning to TRBD2. From germline, CDR1 is SGHRS and CDR2 YFSETQ. The trim removed 1 base at V and 2 bases at J, leaving 0 bases unmatched. The CDR3 extends over 14 amino acids. This chain's CDR3 is CASSLTSGAYEQYF. CDR3 sequence (DNA): TGCGCCAGCAGCTTGACTAGCGGGGCCTACGAGCAGTACTTC.

This clone was counted once. V gene TRBV6-1 combines with J gene TRBJ1-5; D ambiguous. V lost 6 bases and J lost 4, with 13 bases in between. The CDR3 runs 14 residues. Germline assignment: CDR1 MNHNS and CDR2 SASEGT. The CDR3 protein is CASSHTVGNQPQHF. The CDR3 coding sequence is TGTGCCAGCAGCCACACGGTGGGGAATCAGCCCCAGCATTTT.

The V and J genes are TRBV18 and TRBJ1-1, with 9 bases matching TRBD1. The germline V gene encodes CDR1 KGHSH and CDR2 LQKENI. Trimming at V came to 4 bases and at J to 4 bases, leaving 1 base not matched to a gene. The length of the CDR3 is 13 residues. The CDR3 is CASSRQGVTEAFF. As DNA, the CDR3 is TGTGCCAGCTCACGACAGGGGGTCACTGAAGCTTTCTTT.

V is TRBV7-7 and J is TRBJ2-5; TRBD1 might be the D (6 bases). The CDR3 contains 15 residues. Germline CDR1 is SSHAT and CDR2 is FNYEAQ (reference sequence). The V gene lost 5 bases and the J gene lost 2 bases, with 15 bases spanning the gap. The CDR3 nucleotides are TGTGCCAGCAGCCCCCAGGGGCTCCTTCAAGAGACCCAGTACTTC. Translated, it gives CASSPQGLLQETQYF.

The chain combines TRBV11-2 with TRBJ1-5; weak D call: TRBD1 (5 bases). CDR1 is SGHAT, CDR2 FQNNGV, per germline. Trimming took 5 bases from V and 5 from J, leaving 10 bases between them. There are 13 residues in the CDR3. The CDR3 nucleotides are TGTGCCAGCAGCACACAGGCTTATCAGCCCCAGCATTTT. Residues: CASSTQAYQPQHF.

Here the CDR3 reads CASSPGTSGDTDTQYF. The DNA for the CDR3 is TGTGCCAGCAGCCCCGGGACTAGCGGGGACACAGATACGCAGTATTTT. The chain joins TRBV5-8 to TRBJ2-3, with 13 bases that match TRBD2. Germline lookup yields CDR1 SGHTS and CDR2 YDEGEE. After removal of 4 bases from V and 2 bases from J, the junction contained 4 bases not matched to a gene. CDR3 size: 16 residues.

Comment on this clone: Other DNA sequences in this specimen translate into the identical CDR3. The chain employs TRBV6-1 and TRBJ2-2, with TRBD1 as a possible D gene (6 bases). Germline values: CDR1 MNHNS, CDR2 SASEGT. The ends were cut back, 3 bases at V and 3 bases at J, with 11 bases in the middle. The CDR3 sequence is 15 residues long. This chain's CDR3 is CASSDRGTYTGELFF. The CDR3 DNA is TGTGCCAGCAGTGACAGGGGAACTTACACCGGGGAGCTGTTTTTT.

The chain links TRBV18 to TRBJ2-7; the D gene is possibly TRBD2 (6 bases). The CDR3 runs 13 residues. V was shortened by 3 bases and J by 6 bases, with 12 bases between the two germline ends. Germline V CDR1 and CDR2: KGHSH, LQKENI. Here the CDR3 DNA reads TGTGCCAGCTCACCGTCTAGCGAGGGCGAGCAGTACTTC. This gives the protein CASSPSSEGEQYF.

CDR3 sequence reads: CASSLTEYTDTQYF. The CDR3 DNA sequence: TGCGCCAGCAGCTTGACAGAGTACACAGATACGCAGTATTTT. This chain joins TRBV5-1 and TRBJ2-3; no clear D. The CDR3 is 14 residues long. Germline V CDR1 and CDR2: SGHRS, YFSETQ. Trimming shortened V by 1 base and J by 2 bases, and 8 bases separated the two germline ends.

As DNA, the CDR3 is TGTGCCAGCAGTTTGACAGGACTAGCCAAAAACATTCAGTACTTC. It translates to CASSLTGLAKNIQYF. The genes are TRBV27 and TRBJ2-4, with D perhaps matching TRBD1 (6 bases). The germline V and J ends were trimmed by 3 bases and 0 bases, with 9 bases remaining between them. The CDR3 is made up of 15 amino acids. Germline V gene lookup returns CDR1 MNHEY and CDR2 SMNVEV (reference sequence).

The rearrangement joins TRBV6-5 to TRBJ2-5; D gene ambiguous. V was clipped by 5 bases and J by 7 bases, with 17 bases between them. Germline-derived CDR1 and CDR2 are MNHEY and SVGAGI. The CDR3 covers 14 residues. CDR3 amino acids: CASSTPGEPATQYF. CDR3 in DNA: TGTGCCAGCAGTACCCCGGGTGAGCCGGCGACCCAGTACTTC.

The V call is TRBV18, the J call TRBJ2-5; maybe TRBD1 (6 bases). The CDR3 is 15 amino acids. CDR1 is KGHSH and CDR2 is LQKENI in the germline V gene. Trimming shortened V by 1 base and J by 6 bases, and 15 bases separated the two germline ends. The CDR3 spells CASSPLGTGWKTQYF. CDR3 sequence (DNA): TGTGCCAGCTCACCACTCGGTACAGGGTGGAAGACCCAGTACTTC. The complete variable domain, with remaining parts taken from reference TRBV18 and TRBJ2-5, reads NAGVMQNPRHLVRRRGQEARLRCSPMKGHSHVYWYRQLPEEGLKFMVYLQKENIIDESGMPKERFSAEFPKEGPSILRIQQVVRGDSAAYFCASSPLGTGWKTQYFGPGTRLLVL.

The V and J genes are TRBV7-2 and TRBJ2-7; TRBD2 is a possible D gene (6 bases). The length of the CDR3 is 17 residues. Trimming cost V 2 bases and J 4 bases, with 21 bases left between them. Germline V gives CDR1 SGHTA, CDR2 FQGNSA. The CDR3 is CASSLRGSSGSGYEQYF. In DNA, the CDR3 is TGTGCCAGCAGCTTACGGGGGTCTTCCGGTAGCGGTTACGAGCAGTACTTC.

The rearrangement links TRBV5-4 to TRBJ1-1; D is unresolved. With 4 bases removed from V and 0 bases from J, the gap between germline ends came to 13 bases. Germline V gene sequence: CDR1 SGHNT, CDR2 YYREEE (reference sequence). The CDR3 spans 15 residues. CDR3 protein: CASSPRGPMNTEAFF. Written as DNA, the CDR3 is TGTGCCAGCAGCCCACGGGGTCCCATGAACACTGAAGCTTTCTTT.

In nucleotides, the CDR3 is TGTGCCAGCAGTGAAGCAAGGCAGGCGACGGGGGGCTACACCTTC. This sequence encodes CASSEARQATGGYTF. This chain connects TRBV6-1 to TRBJ1-2; D ambiguous. Germline V gives CDR1 MNHNS, CDR2 SASEGT. The CDR3 consists of 15 residues. V was clipped by 0 bases and J by 8 bases, with 16 bases between them.

The CDR3 spells CASSALVGVMSEAFF. CDR3 DNA sequence: TGTGCCAGCAGTGCTCTCGTAGGAGTAATGTCTGAAGCTTTCTTT. The chain recombines TRBV6-1 with TRBJ1-1; D not certain. Germline V gene data show CDR1 as MNHNS and CDR2 as SASEGT. The CDR3 consists of 15 residues. V was clipped by 4 bases and J by 6 bases, with 18 bases between them.

The rearrangement links TRBV12-5 to TRBJ2-1; D may be TRBD1 (6 bases). The germline CDR1 and CDR2 sequences are LGHNT and FRNRAP. CDR3 length equals 13 residues. V was trimmed by 1 base and J by 6 bases, leaving 7 bases between them. CDR3 amino acids: CASGLGTVNEQFF. The CDR3 bases are TGTGCTAGTGGTTTGGGGACAGTCAATGAGCAGTTCTTC.

This sequence joins TRBV11-3 and TRBJ1-1; the D is unclear. The length of the CDR3 is 13 residues. Germline-derived CDR1 and CDR2 are SGHNT and YENEEA. V was trimmed by 5 bases and J by 6 bases, leaving 13 bases between them. In nucleotides, the CDR3 is TGTGCCAGCAGCCAGACAAGGGTTGCTGAAGCTTTCTTT. This sequence encodes CASSQTRVAEAFF.

V usage is TRBV5-4 and J usage is TRBJ1-1, with D perhaps matching TRBD1 (6 bases). The CDR3 length is 14 residues. The V gene lost 4 bases and the J gene lost 5 bases, with 15 bases spanning the gap. Germline V gives CDR1 SGHNT, CDR2 YYREEE (reference sequence). For the CDR3, the DNA is TGTGCCAGCAGCCTCTGGGGGGGCGAAACTGAAGCTTTCTTT. Translating it yields CASSLWGGETEAFF.

This clone was recorded once. Sequence at one end of the junction differs from germline and may be a read error. The chain combines TRBV18 with TRBJ2-3, with D perhaps matching TRBD2 (6 bases). This CDR3 is 13 amino acids long. Germline V gene data show CDR1 as KGHSH and CDR2 as LQKENI. CDR3 coding DNA: TGTGCCAGCTCATCCGGGAGCACCGATACGCAGTATTTT. Protein sequence: CASSSGSTDTQYF.

This chain links TRBV18 with TRBJ1-3, with D hard to call. The CDR3 runs 16 residues. Trimming pared 2 bases from V and 2 bases from J, leaving 13 bases between. CDR1 is KGHSH and CDR2 is LQKENI in the germline V gene. The CDR3 bases are TGTGCCAGCTCACCAGCCGCGCCCTCCGCTGGAAACACCATATATTTT. Translation: CASSPAAPSAGNTIYF.

The V call is TRBV25-1, the J call TRBJ2-2; a weak D match, TRBD1 (5 bases). V was cut by 4 bases and J by 1 base, with 10 bases left in between. The CDR3 extends over 15 amino acids. In germline, CDR1 is MGHDK, CDR2 SYGVNS. CDR3 DNA: TGTGCCAGCAGTGGGCTTGGACAGAACACCGGGGAGCTGTTTTTT. Translating gives CASSGLGQNTGELFF.

This chain uses TRBV18 with TRBJ1-1; 11 bases are a match to TRBD1. The germline V gene encodes CDR1 KGHSH and CDR2 LQKENI. The CDR3 covers 15 residues. The J segment lost 7 bases and the V segment lost 3 bases, leaving 7 bases of the junction unmatched. CDR3 residues: CASSPQDRGLGEAFF. The DNA of the CDR3 is TGTGCCAGCTCACCGCAGGACAGGGGGCTTGGTGAAGCTTTCTTT.